The 7 T cell receptor beta chains below come from one sample, sequenced in a study of blood T cell repertoires in COVID-19. The table came from immunoSEQ multiplex PCR; TCRdb's copy has only in-frame clones and leaves some out. The sample lists about 99,000 clones; more than 80% were seen once. The specimen sequenced was peripheral blood. The receptors derive from a woman aged 60-75 years with acute or convalescent COVID-19.

This clone was detected a few times. The chain links TRBV18 to TRBJ1-3; 8 bases are a match to TRBD1. Trimming at V came to 5 bases and at J to 2 bases, leaving 5 bases not matched to a gene. The V gene's germline CDR1 is KGHSH and CDR2 LQKENI. The CDR3 sequence is 15 residues long. The CDR3 DNA reads as TGTGCCAGCTCAGAAGGACAGGGACCTGGAAACACCATATATTTT. This encodes CASSEGQGPGNTIYF.

On this clone: At the DNA level, this CDR3 is encoded by other sequences in the same sample as well. J is TRBJ2-1 and V is TRBV18, with 13 bases fitting TRBD2. Germline CDR1 KGHSH, CDR2 LQKENI. The CDR3 contains 16 residues. V trimming: 3 bases; J trimming: 2 bases; junction bases outside the gene matches: 1. CDR3 sequence reads: CASSPGTSGTYNEQFF. CDR3 bases: TGTGCCAGCTCACCCGGGACTAGCGGGACCTACAATGAGCAGTTCTTC.

The V and J genes are TRBV5-5 and TRBJ1-3; D is ambiguous. The CDR3 has 16 residues. CDR1 and CDR2 from the germline V gene are SGHKS and YYEKEE (reference sequence). Trimming pared 0 bases from V and 0 bases from J, leaving 10 bases between. CDR3 DNA sequence: TGTGCCAGCAGCTTGGTACTGAGCTTCTCTGGAAACACCATATATTTT. It is translated as CASSLVLSFSGNTIYF.

The rearrangement links TRBV3-1 (or the pseudogene TRBV3-2) to TRBJ1-1; 9 bases are shared with TRBD1. CDR3 length: 15 amino acids. V lost 6 bases, J lost 1 base, and 6 bases stayed unmatched. CDR1 is LGHDT, CDR2 YNNKEL, per germline (reference sequence). CDR3 in DNA: TGTGCCAGCAGAGTGGACAGGGGCCCGAACACTGAAGCTTTCTTT. This encodes CASRVDRGPNTEAFF.

This clone was detected only a few times. The rearrangement links TRBV19 to TRBJ1-1; 7 bases fit TRBD1. Per germline, CDR1 LNHDA and CDR2 SQIVND (reference sequence). The CDR3 loop spans 14 amino acids. The ends lost 7 bases at V and 5 bases at J; junction bases unmatched: 10. CDR3 coding DNA: TGTGCCAGTACCGCCCCGGGACAGAGAACTGAAGCTTTCTTT. Translating it yields CASTAPGQRTEAFF.

The rearrangement joins TRBV7-9 to TRBJ1-1; no clear D. The CDR3 contains 11 residues. V lost 2 bases and J lost 6, with 4 bases in between. CDR1 and CDR2 from the germline V gene are SEHNR and FQNEAQ (reference sequence). The CDR3 DNA sequence: TGTGCCAGCAGCTTAAACTCTGAAGCTTTCTTT. Protein product: CASSLNSEAFF.

The chain couples TRBV9 to TRBJ1-3; 8 bases match TRBD1. After removal of 0 bases from V and 4 bases from J, the junction contained 6 bases not matched to a gene. Looked up from germline, CDR1 is SGDLS and CDR2 is YYNGEE. This CDR3 spans 16 amino acids. CDR3 in amino acids: CASSVATRTGGNTIYF. The CDR3, as DNA: TGTGCCAGCAGCGTAGCTACCAGGACAGGGGGAAACACCATATATTTT.